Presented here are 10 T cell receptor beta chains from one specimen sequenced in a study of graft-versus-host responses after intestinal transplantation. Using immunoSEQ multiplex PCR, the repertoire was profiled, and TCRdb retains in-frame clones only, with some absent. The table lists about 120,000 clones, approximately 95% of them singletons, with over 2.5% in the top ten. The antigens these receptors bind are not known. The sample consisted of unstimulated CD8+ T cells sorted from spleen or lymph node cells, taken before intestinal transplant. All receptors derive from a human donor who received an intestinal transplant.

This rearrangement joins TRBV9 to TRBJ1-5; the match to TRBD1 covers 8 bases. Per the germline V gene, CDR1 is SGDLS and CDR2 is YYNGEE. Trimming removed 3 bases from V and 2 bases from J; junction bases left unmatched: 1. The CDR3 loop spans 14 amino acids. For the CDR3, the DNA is TGTGCCAGCAGCGAGACAGGGGGCAATCAGCCCCAGCATTTT. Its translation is CASSETGGNQPQHF.

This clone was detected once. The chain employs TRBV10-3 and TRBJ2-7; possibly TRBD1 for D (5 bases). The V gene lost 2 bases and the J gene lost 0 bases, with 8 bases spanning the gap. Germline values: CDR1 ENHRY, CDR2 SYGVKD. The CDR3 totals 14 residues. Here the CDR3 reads CAISETGASYEQYF. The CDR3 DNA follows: TGTGCCATCAGTGAGACAGGAGCCTCCTACGAGCAGTACTTC.

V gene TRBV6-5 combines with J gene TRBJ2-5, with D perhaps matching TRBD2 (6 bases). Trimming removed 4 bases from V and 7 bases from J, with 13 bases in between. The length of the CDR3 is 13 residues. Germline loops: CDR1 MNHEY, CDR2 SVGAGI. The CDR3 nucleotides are TGTGCCAGCAGTTCGACGGGGGTGGGGACCCAGTACTTC. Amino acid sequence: CASSSTGVGTQYF.

CDR3 residues: CASSGGTGVQGYTF. CDR3 nucleotides: TGTGCCAGCAGCGGCGGGACAGGGGTTCAGGGCTACACCTTC. J is TRBJ1-2 and V is TRBV5-6, with 10 bases that match TRBD1. CDR1 and CDR2 from the germline V gene are SGHDT and YYEEEE. This CDR3 is 14 amino acids long. With 4 bases clipped from V and 8 bases from J, the junction kept 8 bases outside the gene matches.

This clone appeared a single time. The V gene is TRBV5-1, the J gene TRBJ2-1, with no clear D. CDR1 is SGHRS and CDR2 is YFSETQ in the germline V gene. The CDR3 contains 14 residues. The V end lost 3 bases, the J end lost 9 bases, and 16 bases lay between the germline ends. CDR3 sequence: CASSSSLGQGEQFF. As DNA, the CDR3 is TGCGCCAGCAGCTCCTCTCTAGGCCAAGGTGAGCAGTTCTTC.

This chain's CDR3 is CASSLFIYNEQFF. The CDR3 DNA is TGTGCCAGCAGCCTGTTTATCTACAATGAGCAGTTCTTC. This chain uses TRBV7-6 with TRBJ2-1; D unclear. CDR1 and CDR2 (germline): SGHVS, FNYEAQ. CDR3 size: 13 residues. V was clipped by 5 bases and J by 3 bases, with 8 bases between them.

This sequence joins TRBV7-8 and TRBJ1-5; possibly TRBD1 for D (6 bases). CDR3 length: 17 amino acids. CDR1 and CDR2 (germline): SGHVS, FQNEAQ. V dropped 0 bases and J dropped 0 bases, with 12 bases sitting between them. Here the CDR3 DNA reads TGTGCCAGCAGCTTAGCGGAGACAGGCTATAGCAATCAGCCCCAGCATTTT. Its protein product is CASSLAETGYSNQPQHF.

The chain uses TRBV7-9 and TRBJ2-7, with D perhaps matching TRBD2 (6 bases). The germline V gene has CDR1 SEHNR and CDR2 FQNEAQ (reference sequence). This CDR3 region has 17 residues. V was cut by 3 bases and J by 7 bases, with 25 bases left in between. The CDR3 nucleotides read TGTGCCAGCAGCTTCCGGGACTTAGGAAAGAAACCGTGGGAGCAGTACTTC. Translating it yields CASSFRDLGKKPWEQYF.

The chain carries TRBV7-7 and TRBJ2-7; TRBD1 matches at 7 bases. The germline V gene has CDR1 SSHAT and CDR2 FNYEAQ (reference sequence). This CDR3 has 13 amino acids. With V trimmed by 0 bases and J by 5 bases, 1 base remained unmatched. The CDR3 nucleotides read TGTGCCAGCAGCTTAGCCAGGGGGAACGAGCAGTACTTC. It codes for CASSLARGNEQYF.

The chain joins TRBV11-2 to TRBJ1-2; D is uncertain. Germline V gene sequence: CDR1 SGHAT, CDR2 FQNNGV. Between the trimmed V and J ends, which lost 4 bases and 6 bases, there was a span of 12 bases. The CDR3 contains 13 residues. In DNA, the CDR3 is TGTGCCAGCAGCTCCGGACTCCCGAATGGCTACACCTTC. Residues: CASSSGLPNGYTF.